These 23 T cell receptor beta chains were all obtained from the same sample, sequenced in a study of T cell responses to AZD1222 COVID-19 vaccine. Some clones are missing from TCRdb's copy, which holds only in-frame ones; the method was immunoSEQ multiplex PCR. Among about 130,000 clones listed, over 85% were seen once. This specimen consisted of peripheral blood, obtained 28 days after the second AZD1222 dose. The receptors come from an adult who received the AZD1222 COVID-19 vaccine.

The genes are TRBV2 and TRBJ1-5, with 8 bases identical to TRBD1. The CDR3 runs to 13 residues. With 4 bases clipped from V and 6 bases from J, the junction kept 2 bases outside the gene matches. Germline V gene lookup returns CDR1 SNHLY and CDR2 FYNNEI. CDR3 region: CASSGTGGQPQHF. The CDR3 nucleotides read TGTGCCAGCAGTGGAACAGGGGGTCAGCCCCAGCATTTT.

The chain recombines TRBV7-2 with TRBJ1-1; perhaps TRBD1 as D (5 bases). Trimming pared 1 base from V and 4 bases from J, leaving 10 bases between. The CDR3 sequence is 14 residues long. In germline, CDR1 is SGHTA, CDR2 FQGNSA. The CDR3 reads CASSLGPGGTEAFF. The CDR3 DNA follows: TGTGCCAGCAGCTTAGGGCCGGGGGGCACTGAAGCTTTCTTT. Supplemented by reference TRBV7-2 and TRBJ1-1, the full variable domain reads GAGVSQSPSNKVTEKGKDVELRCDPISGHTALYWYRQSLGQGLEFLIYFQGNSAPDKSGLPSDRFSAERTGGSVSTLTIQRTQQEDSAVYLCASSLGPGGTEAFFGQGTRLTVV.

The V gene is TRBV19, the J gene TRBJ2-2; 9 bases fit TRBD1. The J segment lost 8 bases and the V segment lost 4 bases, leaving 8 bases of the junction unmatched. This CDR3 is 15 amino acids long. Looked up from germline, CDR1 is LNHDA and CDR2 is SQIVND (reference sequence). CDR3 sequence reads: CASSRGQGISGELFF. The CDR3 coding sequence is TGTGCCAGTAGTAGAGGACAGGGGATTTCAGGGGAGCTGTTTTTT. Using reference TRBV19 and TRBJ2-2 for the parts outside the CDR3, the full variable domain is DGGITQSPKYLFRKEGQNVTLSCEQNLNHDAMYWYRQDPGQGLRLIYYSQIVNDFQKGDIAEGYSVSREKKESFPLTVTSAQKNPTAFYLCASSRGQGISGELFFGEGSRLTVL.

The CDR3 reads CASSQDRRDFYGYTF. Here the CDR3 DNA reads TGTGCCAGCAGCCAAGATCGCAGGGACTTCTATGGCTACACCTTC. J is TRBJ1-2 and V is TRBV4-2, with D possibly matching TRBD1 (5 bases). V was cut by 0 bases and J by 4 bases, with 12 bases left in between. There are 15 residues in the CDR3. Germline V lookup: CDR1 LGHNA, CDR2 YNFKEQ.

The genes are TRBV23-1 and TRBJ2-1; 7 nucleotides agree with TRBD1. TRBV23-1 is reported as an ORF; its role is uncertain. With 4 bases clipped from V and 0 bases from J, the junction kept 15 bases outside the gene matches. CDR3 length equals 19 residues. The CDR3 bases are TGCGCCAGCAGTCGACAAAAATCCACAGGGGACGGCTCCTACAATGAGCAGTTCTTC. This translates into CASSRQKSTGDGSYNEQFF.

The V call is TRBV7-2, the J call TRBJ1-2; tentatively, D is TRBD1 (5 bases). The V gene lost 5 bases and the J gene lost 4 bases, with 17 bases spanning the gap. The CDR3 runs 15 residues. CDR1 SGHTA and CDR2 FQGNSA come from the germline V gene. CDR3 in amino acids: CASSPQTGERYGYTF. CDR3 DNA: TGTGCCAGCAGCCCACAAACGGGGGAGCGCTATGGCTACACCTTC.

This CDR3 reads CATSDLVTRDVAYEQYF. The CDR3, as DNA: TGTGCCACCAGTGATTTGGTGACGAGGGACGTAGCCTACGAGCAGTACTTC. The genes are TRBV24-1 and TRBJ2-7; the D gene could be TRBD1 or TRBD2 (5 bases each). The V gene lost 0 bases and the J gene lost 2 bases, with 16 bases spanning the gap. This CDR3 has 17 residues. Germline CDR1 and CDR2: KGHDR and SFDVKD.

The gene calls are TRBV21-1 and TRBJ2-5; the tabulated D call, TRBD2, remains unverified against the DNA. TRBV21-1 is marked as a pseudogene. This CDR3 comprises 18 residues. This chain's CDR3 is CASSLSGGNPRHQETQYF. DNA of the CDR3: TGTGCCAGCAGCCTTTCGGGAGGGAACCCTCGACACCAAGAGACCCAGTACTTC.

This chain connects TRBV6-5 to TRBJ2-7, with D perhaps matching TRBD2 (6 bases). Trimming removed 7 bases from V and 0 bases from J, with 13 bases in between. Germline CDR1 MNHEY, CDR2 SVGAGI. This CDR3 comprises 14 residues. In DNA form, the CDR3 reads TGTGCCAGCATTAGCGGATCTCCCTCCTACGAGCAGTACTTC. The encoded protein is CASISGSPSYEQYF.

The CDR3 bases are TGTGCCAGCATTTCTGGGCCTCCCAACTATGGCTACACCTTC. This gives the protein CASISGPPNYGYTF. The J gene is TRBJ1-2, the V gene TRBV27; D is ambiguous. The CDR3 has 14 amino acids. Germline assignment: CDR1 MNHEY and CDR2 SMNVEV (reference sequence). Trimming cost V 7 bases and J 2 bases, with 14 bases left between them.

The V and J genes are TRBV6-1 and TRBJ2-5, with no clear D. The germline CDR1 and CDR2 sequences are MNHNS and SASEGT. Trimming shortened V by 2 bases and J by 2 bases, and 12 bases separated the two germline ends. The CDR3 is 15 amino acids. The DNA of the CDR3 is TGTGCCAGCAGTGAAATGTCCGCGGCTCAAGAGACCCAGTACTTC. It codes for CASSEMSAAQETQYF.

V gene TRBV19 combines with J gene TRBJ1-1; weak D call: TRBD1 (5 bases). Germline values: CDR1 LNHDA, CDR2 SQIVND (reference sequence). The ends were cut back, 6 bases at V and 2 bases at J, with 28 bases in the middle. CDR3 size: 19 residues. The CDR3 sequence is CASRVALGGTVRRNTEAFF. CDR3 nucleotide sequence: TGTGCCAGTAGGGTAGCGCTTGGGGGGACGGTGAGAAGAAACACTGAAGCTTTCTTT.

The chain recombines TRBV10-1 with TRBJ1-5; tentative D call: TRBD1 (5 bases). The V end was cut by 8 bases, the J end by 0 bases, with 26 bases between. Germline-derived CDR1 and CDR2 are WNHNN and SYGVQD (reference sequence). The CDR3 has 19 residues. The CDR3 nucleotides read TGCGCCAGCTTATTCGGGGGAGAGGTCGACCCTGGTAGCAATCAGCCCCAGCATTTT. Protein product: CASLFGGEVDPGSNQPQHF.

CDR3 nucleotide sequence: TGTGCCAGCAGCCAAGTGGACAGGGGGAGCTACGAGCAGTACTTC. Translating it yields CASSQVDRGSYEQYF. The chain links TRBV4-2 to TRBJ2-7; the match to TRBD1 covers 10 bases. The ends lost 1 base at V and 3 bases at J; junction bases unmatched: 3. The CDR3 spans 15 residues. The germline V gene encodes CDR1 LGHNA and CDR2 YNFKEQ.

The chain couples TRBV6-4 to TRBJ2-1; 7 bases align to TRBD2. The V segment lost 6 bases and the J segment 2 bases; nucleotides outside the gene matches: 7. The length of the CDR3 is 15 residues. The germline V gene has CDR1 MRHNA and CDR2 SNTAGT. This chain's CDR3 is CASSISSGTYNEQFF. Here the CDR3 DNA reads TGTGCCAGCAGCATCTCTAGCGGCACCTACAATGAGCAGTTCTTC.

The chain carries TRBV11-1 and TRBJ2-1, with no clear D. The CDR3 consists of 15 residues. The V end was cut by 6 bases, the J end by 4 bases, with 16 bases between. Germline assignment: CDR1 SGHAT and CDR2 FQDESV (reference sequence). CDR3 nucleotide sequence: TGTGCCAGCAGTCCCTCGAGGCCCGGGTACAATGAGCAGTTCTTC. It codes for CASSPSRPGYNEQFF.

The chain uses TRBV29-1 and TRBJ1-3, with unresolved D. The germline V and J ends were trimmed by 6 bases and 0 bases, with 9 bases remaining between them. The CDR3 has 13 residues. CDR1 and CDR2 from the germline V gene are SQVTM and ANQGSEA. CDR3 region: CSVVELSGNTIYF. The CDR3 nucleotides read TGCAGCGTCGTGGAGCTCTCTGGAAACACCATATATTTT.

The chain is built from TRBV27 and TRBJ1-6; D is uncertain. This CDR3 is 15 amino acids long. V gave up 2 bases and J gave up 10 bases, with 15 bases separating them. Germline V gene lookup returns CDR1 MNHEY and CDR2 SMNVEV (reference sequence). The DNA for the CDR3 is TGTGCCAGCAGTTTAGGAGCGGGATTGGGGTCACCCCTCCACTTT. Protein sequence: CASSLGAGLGSPLHF.

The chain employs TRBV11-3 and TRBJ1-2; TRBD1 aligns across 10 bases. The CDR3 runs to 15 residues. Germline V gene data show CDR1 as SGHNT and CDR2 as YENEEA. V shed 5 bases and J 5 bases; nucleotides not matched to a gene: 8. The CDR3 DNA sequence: TGTGCCAGCAGCCCCGGGACAGGGGTTGGGTATGGCTACACCTTC. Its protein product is CASSPGTGVGYGYTF.

CDR3 in amino acids: CASSFGTAMNTEAFF. In nucleotides, the CDR3 is TGTGCCAGCAGCTTCGGGACAGCTATGAACACTGAAGCTTTCTTT. This chain joins TRBV7-9 and TRBJ1-1; 7 bases agree with TRBD1. CDR1 and CDR2 from the germline V gene are SEHNR and FQNEAQ (reference sequence). With V trimmed by 3 bases and J by 0 bases, 4 bases remained unmatched. There are 15 residues in the CDR3.

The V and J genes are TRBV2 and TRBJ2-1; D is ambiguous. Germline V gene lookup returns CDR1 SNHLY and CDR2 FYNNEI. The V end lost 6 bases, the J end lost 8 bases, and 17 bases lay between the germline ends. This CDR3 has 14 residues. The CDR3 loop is CASRTQTVVDEQFF. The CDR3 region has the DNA TGTGCCAGCAGGACACAAACCGTGGTAGATGAGCAGTTCTTC.

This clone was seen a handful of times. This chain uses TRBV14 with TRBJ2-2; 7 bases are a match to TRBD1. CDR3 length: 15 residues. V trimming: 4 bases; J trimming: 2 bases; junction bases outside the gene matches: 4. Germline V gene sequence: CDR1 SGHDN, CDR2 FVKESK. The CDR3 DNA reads TGTGCCAGCAGCCCAGACAGGGCAAACACCGGGGAGCTGTTTTTT. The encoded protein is CASSPDRANTGELFF.

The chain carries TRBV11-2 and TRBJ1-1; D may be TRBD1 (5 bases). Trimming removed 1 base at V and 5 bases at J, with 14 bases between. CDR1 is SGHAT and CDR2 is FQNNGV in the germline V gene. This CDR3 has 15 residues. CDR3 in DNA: TGTGCCAGCAGCTTAGCCCTACAGGAGTGGACTGAAGCTTTCTTT. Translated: CASSLALQEWTEAFF.